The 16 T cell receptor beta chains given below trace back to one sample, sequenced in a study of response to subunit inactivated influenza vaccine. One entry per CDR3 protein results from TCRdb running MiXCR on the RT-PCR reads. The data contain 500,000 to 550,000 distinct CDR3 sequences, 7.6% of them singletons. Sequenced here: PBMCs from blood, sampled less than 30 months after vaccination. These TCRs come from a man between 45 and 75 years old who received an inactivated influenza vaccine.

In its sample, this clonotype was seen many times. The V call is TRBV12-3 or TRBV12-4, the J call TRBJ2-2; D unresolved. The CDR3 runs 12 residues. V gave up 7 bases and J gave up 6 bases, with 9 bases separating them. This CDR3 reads CASNQAPGELFF. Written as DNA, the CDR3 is TGTGCCAGCAACCAGGCGCCCGGGGAGCTGTTTTTT.

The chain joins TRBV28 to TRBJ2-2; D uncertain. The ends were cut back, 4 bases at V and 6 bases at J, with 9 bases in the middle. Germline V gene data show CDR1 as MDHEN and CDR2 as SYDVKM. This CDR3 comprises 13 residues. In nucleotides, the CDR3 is TGTGCCAGCAGTTGGATTCGGGCCGGGGAGCTGTTTTTT. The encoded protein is CASSWIRAGELFF.

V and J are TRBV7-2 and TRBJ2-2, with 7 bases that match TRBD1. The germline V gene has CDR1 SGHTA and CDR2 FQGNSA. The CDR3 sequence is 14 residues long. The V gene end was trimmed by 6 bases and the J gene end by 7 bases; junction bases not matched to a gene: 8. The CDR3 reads CASRQRGLVGELFF. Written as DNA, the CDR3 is TGTGCCAGCAGACAGAGGGGGCTGGTCGGGGAGCTGTTTTTT.

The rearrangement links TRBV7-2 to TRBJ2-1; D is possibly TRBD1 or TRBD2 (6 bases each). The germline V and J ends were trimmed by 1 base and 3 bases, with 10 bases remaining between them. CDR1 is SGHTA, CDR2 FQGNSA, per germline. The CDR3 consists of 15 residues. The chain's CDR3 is CASSLEGGHYNEQFF. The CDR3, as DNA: TGTGCCAGCAGCTTAGAGGGGGGCCACTACAATGAGCAGTTCTTC. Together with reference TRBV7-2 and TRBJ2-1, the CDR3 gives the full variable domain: GAGVSQSPSNKVTEKGKDVELRCDPISGHTALYWYRQSLGQGLEFLIYFQGNSAPDKSGLPSDRFSAERTGGSVSTLTIQRTQQEDSAVYLCASSLEGGHYNEQFFGPGTRLTVL.

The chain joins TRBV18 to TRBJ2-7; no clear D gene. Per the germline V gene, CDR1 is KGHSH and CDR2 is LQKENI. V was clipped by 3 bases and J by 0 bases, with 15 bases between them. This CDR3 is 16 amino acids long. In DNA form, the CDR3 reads TGTGCCAGCTCACCCTGGGCCCGAGAACTCTCCTACGAGCAGTACTTC. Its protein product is CASSPWARELSYEQYF.

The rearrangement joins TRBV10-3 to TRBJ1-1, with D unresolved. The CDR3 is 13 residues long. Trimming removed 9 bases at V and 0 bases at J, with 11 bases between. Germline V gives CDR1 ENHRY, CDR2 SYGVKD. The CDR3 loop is CAMTRGLNTEAFF. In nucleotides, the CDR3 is TGTGCCATGACCCGGGGATTGAACACTGAAGCTTTCTTT.

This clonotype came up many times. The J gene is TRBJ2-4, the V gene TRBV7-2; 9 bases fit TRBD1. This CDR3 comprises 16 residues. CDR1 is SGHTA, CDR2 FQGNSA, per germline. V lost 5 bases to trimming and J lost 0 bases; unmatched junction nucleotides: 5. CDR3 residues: CASSPRTGVAKNIQYF. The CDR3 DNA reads TGTGCCAGCAGCCCCAGGACAGGGGTAGCCAAAAACATTCAGTACTTC. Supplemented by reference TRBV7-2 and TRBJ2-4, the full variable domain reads GAGVSQSPSNKVTEKGKDVELRCDPISGHTALYWYRQSLGQGLEFLIYFQGNSAPDKSGLPSDRFSAERTGGSVSTLTIQRTQQEDSAVYLCASSPRTGVAKNIQYFGAGTRLSVL.

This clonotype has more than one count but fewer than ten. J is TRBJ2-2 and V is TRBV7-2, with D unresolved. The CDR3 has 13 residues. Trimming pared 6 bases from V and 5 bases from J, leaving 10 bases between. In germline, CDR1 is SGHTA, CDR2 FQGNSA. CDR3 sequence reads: CASRGQWTGELFF. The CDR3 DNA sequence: TGTGCCAGCAGGGGTCAGTGGACCGGGGAGCTGTTTTTT.

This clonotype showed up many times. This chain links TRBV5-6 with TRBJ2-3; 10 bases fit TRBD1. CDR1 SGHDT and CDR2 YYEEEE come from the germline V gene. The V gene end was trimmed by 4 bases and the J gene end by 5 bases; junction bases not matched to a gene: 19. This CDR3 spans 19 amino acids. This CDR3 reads CASSQILYGQGVPEDTQYF. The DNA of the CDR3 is TGTGCCAGCAGCCAAATCCTTTATGGACAGGGGGTACCCGAAGATACGCAGTATTTT.

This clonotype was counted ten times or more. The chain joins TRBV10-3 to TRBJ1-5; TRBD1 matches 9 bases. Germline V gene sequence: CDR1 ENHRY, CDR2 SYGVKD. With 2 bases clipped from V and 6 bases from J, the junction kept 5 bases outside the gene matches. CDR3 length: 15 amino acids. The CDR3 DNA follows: TGTGCCATCAGTGAGCGACAGGGGGTAGGTCAGCCCCAGCATTTT. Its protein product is CAISERQGVGQPQHF.

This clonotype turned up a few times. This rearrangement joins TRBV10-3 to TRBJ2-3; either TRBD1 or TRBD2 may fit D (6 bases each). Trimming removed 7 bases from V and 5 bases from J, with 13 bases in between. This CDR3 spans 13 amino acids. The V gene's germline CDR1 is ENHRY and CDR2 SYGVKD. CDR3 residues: CAITGVGGDTQYF. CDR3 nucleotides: TGTGCCATCACGGGAGTAGGGGGAGATACGCAGTATTTT.

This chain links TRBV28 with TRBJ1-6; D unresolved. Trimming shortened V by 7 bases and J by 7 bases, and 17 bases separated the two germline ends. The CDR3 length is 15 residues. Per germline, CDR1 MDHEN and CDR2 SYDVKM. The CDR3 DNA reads TGTGCCAGCATCCCATCGTTTGGGAAAAATTCACCCCTCCACTTT. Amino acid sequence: CASIPSFGKNSPLHF. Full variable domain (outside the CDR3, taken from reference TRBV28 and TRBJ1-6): DVKVTQSSRYLVKRTGEKVFLECVQDMDHENMFWYRQDPGLGLRLIYFSYDVKMKEKGDIPEGYSVSREKKERFSLILESASTNQTSMYLCASIPSFGKNSPLHFGNGTRLTVT.

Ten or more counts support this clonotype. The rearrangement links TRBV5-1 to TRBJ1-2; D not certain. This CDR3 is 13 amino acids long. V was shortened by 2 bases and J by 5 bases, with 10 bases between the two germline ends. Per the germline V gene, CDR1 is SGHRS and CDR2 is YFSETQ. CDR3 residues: CASSFSERYGYTF. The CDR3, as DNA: TGCGCCAGCAGCTTCTCTGAGCGGTATGGCTACACCTTC.

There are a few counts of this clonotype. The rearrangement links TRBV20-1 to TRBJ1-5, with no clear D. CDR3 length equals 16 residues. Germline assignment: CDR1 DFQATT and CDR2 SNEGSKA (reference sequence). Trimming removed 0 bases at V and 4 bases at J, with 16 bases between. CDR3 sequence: CSARDSIGGTNQPQHF. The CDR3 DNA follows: TGCAGTGCTAGAGACAGCATAGGAGGCACGAATCAGCCCCAGCATTTT.

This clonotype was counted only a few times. This chain's CDR3 is CSASDRGWVYNEQFF. The CDR3 bases are TGCAGTGCCAGTGACAGGGGCTGGGTGTACAATGAGCAGTTCTTC. The J gene is TRBJ2-1, the V gene TRBV20-1; 8 nucleotides line up with TRBD1. Germline CDR1 reads DFQATT; CDR2 reads SNEGSKA (reference sequence). The CDR3 length is 15 residues. V shed 6 bases and J 4 bases; nucleotides not matched to a gene: 11.

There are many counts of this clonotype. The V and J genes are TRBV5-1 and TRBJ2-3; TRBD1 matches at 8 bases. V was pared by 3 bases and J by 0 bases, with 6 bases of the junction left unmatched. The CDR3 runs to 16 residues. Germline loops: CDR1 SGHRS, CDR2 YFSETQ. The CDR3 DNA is TGCGCCAGCAGCTCCGTGGACAGGGAGAGCACAGATACGCAGTATTTT. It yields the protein CASSSVDRESTDTQYF. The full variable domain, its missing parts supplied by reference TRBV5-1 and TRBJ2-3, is KAGVTQTPRYLIKTRGQQVTLSCSPISGHRSVSWYQQTPGQGLQFLFEYFSETQRNKGNFPGRFSGRQFSNSRSEMNVSTLELGDSALYLCASSSVDRESTDTQYFGPGTRLTVL.